This T cell receptor beta chain was captured in a study of blood T cell repertoires in COVID-19. Turning to the study itself: Donors in the United States, Italy and Spain gave samples during acute or convalescent COVID-19. In each case, the material was cDNA or gDNA derived from T cells, B-cell-depleted T cells, or PBMCs.

The germline gives CDR1 GTSNPN, CDR2 SVGIG (reference sequence). This CDR3 region has 14 residues. V dropped 5 bases and J dropped 2 bases, with 14 bases sitting between them. In the original workflow: Amplification with reference gene primers provided the estimates of nucleated cell counts. Clones were sequenced by immunoSEQ multiplex PCR, and TCRdb holds only the in-frame ones, with some missing. V, J and clone size are those of that table, while D and trimming were read from the DNA. Of roughly 200,000 clones in the sample, roughly nine tenths were seen once. Individuals drawn from around 25 US areas were about 18 to 100 years old.

V and J are TRBV30 and TRBJ2-3; weak D call: TRBD2 (7 bases). The source is a middle-aged woman with acute COVID-19. Material: PBMCs or T cells enriched from blood (not recorded which). The chain's CDR3 is CAWGRGGITDTQYF. In nucleotides, the CDR3 is TGTGCCTGGGGGAGGGGGGGGATCACAGATACGCAGTATTTT.